This is a list of T cell receptor beta chains from one sample in a study of T cell clusters in autoimmune cytopenias. No DNA is given; TCRdb re-called the multiplex PCR reads and lists each CDR3 protein once. Reported are about 5,000 distinct CDR3 sequences; the ten largest clones contain roughly 25%. The sequencing sample was made of peripheral blood. The receptors come from a human donor with an autoimmune cytopenia or autoimmune hepatitis (not recorded which). The CDR3 runs from the conserved cysteine through the conserved F or W. The listing skips clone size in some rows; elsewhere it reads once, few, many or a size class.

abundance	v_gene	j_gene	CDR3aa
.	TRBV6-6	TRBJ1-3	CASRSGEGSGNTIYF
medium-sized	TRBV5-5	TRBJ1-2	CASRWDNRGSYGYTF
medium-sized	TRBV19	TRBJ2-7	CASSIQGNSYEQYF
medium-sized	TRBV12-5	TRBJ1-2	CASGISGYGYTF
.	TRBV30	TRBJ2-3	CAWSSGSTQYF
medium-sized	TRBV27	TRBJ2-7	CASSSRGGLAYEQYF
medium-sized	TRBV6-1	TRBJ1-5	CASRVRQGTKQPQHF
medium-sized	TRBV19	TRBJ1-5	CASSMRVGSNQPQHF
medium-sized	TRBV7-9	TRBJ2-7	CASSGTGSTGQYF
medium-sized	TRBV6-5	TRBJ2-7	CASSPLGWDEQYF
.	TRBV20-1	TRBJ2-7	CSAMPGLAGFSYEQYF
medium-sized	TRBV5-6	TRBJ2-3	CASSLFRLAFSTDTQYF
medium-sized	TRBV30	TRBJ2-1	CAGRLAGGNEQFF
.	TRBV5-4	TRBJ1-1	CASRRTGGTEAFF
.	TRBV6-5	TRBJ1-1	CASKERTGNTEAFF
medium-sized	TRBV6-4	TRBJ1-2	CASSSGQGYGYTF
.	TRBV6-6	TRBJ2-6	CASTPANPSSGANVLTF
medium-sized	TRBV20-1	TRBJ2-7	CSAREAGLGYEQYF
medium-sized	TRBV6-1	TRBJ2-1	CASSETRGSSYNEQFF
medium-sized	TRBV6-5	TRBJ1-1	CASTGTRAGYTEAFF
medium-sized	TRBV7-9	TRBJ1-1	CASSLAAPDRWNTEAFF
medium-sized	TRBV7-2	TRBJ2-7	CASSPTGFYEQYF
medium-sized	TRBV13	TRBJ1-1	CASSSGVNTEAFF
.	TRBV7-2	TRBJ2-7	CASSLAATSLSEQYF
large	TRBV13	TRBJ2-2	CASSLTGELFF
medium-sized	TRBV19	TRBJ1-2	CASSSRALPNTNYGYTF
medium-sized	TRBV10-2	TRBJ1-2	CASRDRGGGAGYTF
.	TRBV12-3/TRBV12-4	TRBJ1-5	CASRQGGGIQPQHF
.	TRBV29-1	TRBJ2-1	CSVGGTEPFSGSSYNEQFF
medium-sized	TRBV20-1	TRBJ2-1	CSARDLAGGPYNEQFF
medium-sized	TRBV6-1	TRBJ1-5	CASRKGGNQPQHF
.	TRBV12-3/TRBV12-4	TRBJ2-5	CASSPTGGFETQYF
.	TRBV5-1	TRBJ1-6	CASSLRVGGGSGNSPLHF
.	TRBV5-1	TRBJ1-2	CASSLAPGTNYGYTF
medium-sized	TRBV29-1	TRBJ2-5	CSVEGSGAGQETQYF
medium-sized	TRBV20-1	TRBJ2-3	CSARFAGTGHGTDTQYF
medium-sized	TRBV11-2	TRBJ2-4	CASSLEGGAKNIQYF
.	TRBV30	TRBJ1-3	CAWKGTGGKTIYF
.	TRBV10-3	TRBJ2-7	CAISDTGEYEQYF
.	TRBV13	TRBJ2-1	CASSPGQGADEQFF
medium-sized	TRBV7-2	TRBJ1-2	CASTPQGTELGYTF
medium-sized	TRBV19	TRBJ1-5	CASSPRPRQPQHF
medium-sized	TRBV6-6	TRBJ1-2	CASSNRGPGFDGYTF